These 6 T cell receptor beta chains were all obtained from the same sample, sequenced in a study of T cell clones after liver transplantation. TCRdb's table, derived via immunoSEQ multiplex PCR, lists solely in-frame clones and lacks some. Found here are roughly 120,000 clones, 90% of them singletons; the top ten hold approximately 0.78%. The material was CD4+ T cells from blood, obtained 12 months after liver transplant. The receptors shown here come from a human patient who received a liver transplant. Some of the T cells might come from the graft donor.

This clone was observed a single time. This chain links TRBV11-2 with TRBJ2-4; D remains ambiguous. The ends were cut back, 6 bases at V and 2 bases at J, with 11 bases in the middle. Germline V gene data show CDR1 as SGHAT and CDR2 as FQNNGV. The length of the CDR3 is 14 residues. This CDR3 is CASSPLGTKNIQYF. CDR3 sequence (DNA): TGTGCCAGCAGTCCCCTGGGAACCAAAAACATTCAGTACTTC. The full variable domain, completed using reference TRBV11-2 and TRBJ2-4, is EAGVAQSPRYKIIEKRQSVAFWCNPISGHATLYWYQQILGQGPKLLIQFQNNGVVDDSQLPKDRFSAERLKGVDSTLKIQPAKLEDSAVYLCASSPLGTKNIQYFGAGTRLSVL.

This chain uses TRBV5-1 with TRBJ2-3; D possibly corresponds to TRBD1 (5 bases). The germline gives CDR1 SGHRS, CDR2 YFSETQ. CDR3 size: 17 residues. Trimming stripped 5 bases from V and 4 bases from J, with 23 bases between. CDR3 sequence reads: CASSYETVGYPADTQYF. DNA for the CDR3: TGCGCCAGCAGTTATGAGACAGTGGGATACCCCGCAGATACGCAGTATTTT.

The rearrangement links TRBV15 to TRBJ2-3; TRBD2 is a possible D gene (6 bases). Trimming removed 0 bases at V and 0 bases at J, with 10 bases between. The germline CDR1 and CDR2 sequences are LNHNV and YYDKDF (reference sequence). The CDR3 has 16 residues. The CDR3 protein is CATSRDHSGSTDTQYF. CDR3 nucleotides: TGTGCCACCAGCAGAGACCATAGCGGAAGCACAGATACGCAGTATTTT. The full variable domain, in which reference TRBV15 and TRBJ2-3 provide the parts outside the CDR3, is DAMVIQNPRYQVTQFGKPVTLSCSQTLNHNVMYWYQQKSSQAPKLLFHYYDKDFNNEADTPDNFQSRRPNTSFCFLDIRSPGLGDTAMYLCATSRDHSGSTDTQYFGPGTRLTVL.

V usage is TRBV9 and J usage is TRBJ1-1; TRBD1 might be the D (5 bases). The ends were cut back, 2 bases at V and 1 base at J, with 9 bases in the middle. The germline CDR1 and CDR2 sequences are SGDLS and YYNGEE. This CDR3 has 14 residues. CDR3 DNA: TGTGCCAGCAGCGTCGGACACAGGAACACTGAAGCTTTCTTT. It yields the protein CASSVGHRNTEAFF.

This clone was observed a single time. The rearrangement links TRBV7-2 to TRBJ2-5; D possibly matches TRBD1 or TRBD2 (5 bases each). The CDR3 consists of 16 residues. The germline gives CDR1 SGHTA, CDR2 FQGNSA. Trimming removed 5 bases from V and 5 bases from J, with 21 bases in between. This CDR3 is CASSPRPGRGVETQYF. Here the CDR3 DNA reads TGTGCCAGCAGCCCGAGACCTGGACGGGGCGTCGAGACCCAGTACTTC.

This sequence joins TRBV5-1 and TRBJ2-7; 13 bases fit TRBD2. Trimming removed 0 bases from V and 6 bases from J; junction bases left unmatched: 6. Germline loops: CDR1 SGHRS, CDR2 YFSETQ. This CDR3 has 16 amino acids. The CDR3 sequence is CASSLAARLAGGEQYF. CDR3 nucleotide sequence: TGCGCCAGCAGCTTGGCCGCGCGACTAGCGGGAGGCGAGCAGTACTTC. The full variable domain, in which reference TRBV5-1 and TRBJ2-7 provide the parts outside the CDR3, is KAGVTQTPRYLIKTRGQQVTLSCSPISGHRSVSWYQQTPGQGLQFLFEYFSETQRNKGNFPGRFSGRQFSNSRSEMNVSTLELGDSALYLCASSLAARLAGGEQYFGPGTRLTVT.